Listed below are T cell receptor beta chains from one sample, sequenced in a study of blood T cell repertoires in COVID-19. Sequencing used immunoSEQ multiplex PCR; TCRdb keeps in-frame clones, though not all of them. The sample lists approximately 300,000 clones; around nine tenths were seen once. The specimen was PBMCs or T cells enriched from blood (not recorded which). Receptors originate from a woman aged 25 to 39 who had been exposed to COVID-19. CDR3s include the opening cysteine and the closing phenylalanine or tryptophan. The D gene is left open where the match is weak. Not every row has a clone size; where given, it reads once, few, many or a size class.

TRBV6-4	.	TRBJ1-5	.	CASRISGASNQPQHF	TGTGCCAGCAGGATCTCAGGGGCGAGCAATCAGCCCCAGCATTTT
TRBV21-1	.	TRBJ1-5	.	CASRLGGPRNEQPQHF	TGTGCCAGCAGATTAGGGGGCCCCCGGAACGAACAGCCCCAGCATTTT
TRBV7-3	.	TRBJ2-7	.	CASSLLFGRSYEQYF	TGTGCCAGCAGCCTACTTTTCGGCCGGAGCTACGAGCAGTACTTC
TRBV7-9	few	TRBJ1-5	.	CASSLGGDQPQHF	TGTGCCAGCAGCTTAGGGGGGGATCAGCCCCAGCATTTT
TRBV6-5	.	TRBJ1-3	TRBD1	CASSYSTSGGHTIYF	TGTGCCAGCAGTTACTCGACTTCAGGGGGACACACCATATATTTT
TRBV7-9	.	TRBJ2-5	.	CASSPSRETQYF	TGTGCCAGCAGCCCGAGTCGAGAGACCCAGTACTTC
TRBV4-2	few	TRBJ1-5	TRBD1	CASSQGTGLEPQHF	TGTGCCAGCAGCCAAGGGACAGGGCTTGAGCCCCAGCATTTT
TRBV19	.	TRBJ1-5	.	CASSTGRQGLWGNQPQHF	TGTGCCAGTAGTACAGGACGTCAGGGGCTTTGGGGCAATCAGCCCCAGCATTTT
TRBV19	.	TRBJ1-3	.	CASSIGAARGNTIYF	TGTGCCAGTAGTATAGGAGCGGCGAGAGGAAACACCATATATTTT
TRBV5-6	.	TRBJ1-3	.	CASSLRLSVGNTIYF	TGTGCCAGCAGCTTGCGTCTATCGGTTGGAAACACCATATATTTT
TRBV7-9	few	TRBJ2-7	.	CASSWSGEQYF	TGTGCCAGCAGCTGGTCCGGGGAGCAGTACTTC
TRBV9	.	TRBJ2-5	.	CASSVGASDIQETQYF	TGTGCCAGCAGCGTAGGCGCTAGCGACATCCAAGAGACCCAGTACTTC
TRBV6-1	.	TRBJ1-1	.	CASSEGSEHFEAFF	TGTGCCAGCAGTGAAGGGAGTGAACACTTTGAAGCTTTCTTT
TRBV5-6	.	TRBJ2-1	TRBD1	CASSLAKAGGSYNEQFF	TGTGCCAGCAGCTTGGCCAAGGCAGGGGGCTCCTACAATGAGCAGTTCTTC
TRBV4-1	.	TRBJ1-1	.	CASSQSIGTGVRTEAFF	TGCGCCAGCAGCCAGTCAATAGGGACGGGGGTGAGAACTGAAGCTTTCTTT
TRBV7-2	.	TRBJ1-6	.	CASSLVATGSYNSPLHF	TGTGCCAGCAGCTTAGTTGCAACAGGCTCCTATAATTCACCCCTCCACTTT
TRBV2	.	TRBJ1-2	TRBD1	CASRKRGQDLYGYTF	TGTGCCAGCAGAAAGAGGGGACAGGATCTCTATGGCTACACCTTC
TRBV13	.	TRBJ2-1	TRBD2	CASSSQVVRTSAFSSYNEQFF	TGTGCCAGCAGCTCCCAGGTCGTGAGGACTAGCGCTTTTAGCTCCTACAATGAGCAGTTCTTC
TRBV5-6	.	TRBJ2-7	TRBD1	CASSYGQGNYEQYF	TGTGCCAGCAGCTATGGACAGGGAAATTACGAGCAGTACTTC
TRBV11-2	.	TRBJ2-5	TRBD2	CASSLEGSGGVRTQYF	TGTGCCAGCAGCTTAGAGGGTAGCGGGGGGGTAAGGACCCAGTACTTC
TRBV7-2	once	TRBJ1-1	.	CASSPPRGGGDTEAFF	TGTGCCAGCAGCCCCCCAAGGGGGGGAGGGGACACTGAAGCTTTCTTT
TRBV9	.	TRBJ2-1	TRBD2	CASSPSTSGGPGHEQFF	TGTGCCAGCAGCCCCTCAACTAGCGGGGGGCCCGGGCATGAGCAGTTCTTC
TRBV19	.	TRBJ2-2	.	CASSIRSGGGGELFF	TGTGCCAGTAGTATAAGATCGGGGGGCGGCGGGGAGCTGTTTTTT
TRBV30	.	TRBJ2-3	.	CAWSVPPGFTDTQYF	TGTGCCTGGAGTGTTCCTCCAGGGTTCACAGATACGCAGTATTTT
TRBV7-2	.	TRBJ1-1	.	CASSRRGRDTEAFF	TGTGCCAGCAGCCGTAGGGGTCGCGACACTGAAGCTTTCTTT
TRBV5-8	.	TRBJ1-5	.	CASSLGLNQPQHF	TGTGCCAGCAGCTTGGGCCTAAATCAGCCCCAGCATTTT
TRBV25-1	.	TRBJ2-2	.	CASSESWGRIGELFF	TGTGCCAGCAGTGAATCTTGGGGGCGCATCGGGGAGCTGTTTTTT
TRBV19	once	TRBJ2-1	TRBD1	CASAQGALDYNEQFF	TGTGCCAGCGCACAGGGGGCTTTAGATTACAATGAGCAGTTCTTC
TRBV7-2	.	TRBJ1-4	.	CASSPTGGAHNEKLFF	TGTGCCAGCAGCCCTACAGGAGGGGCACATAATGAAAAACTGTTTTTT
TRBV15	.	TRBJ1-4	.	CATSRGGGGGNEKLFF	TGTGCCACCAGCAGAGGGGGAGGGGGAGGTAATGAAAAACTGTTTTTT
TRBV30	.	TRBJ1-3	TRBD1	CACSSLRQGFGNTIYF	TGTGCCTGTTCGTCATTAAGACAGGGTTTCGGAAACACCATATATTTT
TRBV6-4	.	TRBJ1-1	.	CASSPRVENTEAFF	TGTGCCAGCAGTCCGAGGGTTGAGAACACTGAAGCTTTCTTT
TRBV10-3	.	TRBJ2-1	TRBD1	CATRDRGRSEQFF	TGTGCCACCAGGGACAGGGGAAGGAGTGAGCAGTTCTTC
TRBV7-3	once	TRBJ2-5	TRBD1	CASSRTGGTQETQYF	TGTGCCAGCAGCAGGACAGGGGGGACCCAAGAGACCCAGTACTTC
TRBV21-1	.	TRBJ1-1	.	CASSNPPPETHTEAFF	TGTGCCAGCAGCAACCCCCCCCCGGAGACCCACACTGAAGCTTTCTTT
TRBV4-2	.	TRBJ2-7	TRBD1	CASSQEGEQGAQQYF	TGTGCCAGCAGCCAAGAGGGGGAACAGGGGGCGCAGCAGTACTTC
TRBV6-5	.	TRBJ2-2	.	CASSYKRAVTGELFF	TGTGCCAGCAGTTATAAGCGGGCGGTGACCGGGGAGCTGTTTTTT
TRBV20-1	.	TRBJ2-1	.	CSASAGSLLNNEQFF	TGCAGTGCTAGTGCGGGGTCCCTACTTAACAATGAGCAGTTCTTC
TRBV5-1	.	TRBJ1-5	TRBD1	CASSVWDRGANQPQHF	TGCGCCAGCAGCGTCTGGGACAGGGGGGCCAATCAGCCCCAGCATTTT
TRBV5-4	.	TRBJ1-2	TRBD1	CASSLVQGGNYGYTF	TGTGCCAGCAGCTTGGTGCAGGGGGGTAACTATGGCTACACCTTC
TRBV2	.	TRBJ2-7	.	CASSEPDRIYEQYF	TGTGCCAGCAGTGAACCAGACAGAATCTACGAGCAGTACTTC
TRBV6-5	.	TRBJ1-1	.	CASSYSLVGNTEAFF	TGTGCCAGCAGTTACTCGCTAGTGGGGAACACTGAAGCTTTCTTT
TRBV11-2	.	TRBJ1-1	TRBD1	CASSLDGTGKSEAFF	TGTGCCAGCAGCTTAGACGGGACAGGGAAATCTGAAGCTTTCTTT
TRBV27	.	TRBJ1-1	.	CASSSRGLDTEAFF	TGTGCCAGCAGTTCCCGGGGGTTAGATACTGAAGCTTTCTTT
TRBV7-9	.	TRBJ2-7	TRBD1	CASSFKPTGAKDEQYF	TGTGCCAGCAGCTTTAAACCGACAGGGGCGAAAGACGAGCAGTACTTC
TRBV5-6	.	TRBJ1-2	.	CASSPGPGGHGYTF	TGTGCCAGCAGCCCGGGACCTGGAGGGCATGGCTACACCTTC
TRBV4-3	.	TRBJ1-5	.	CASSQGAGNQPQHF	TGCGCCAGCAGCCAAGGGGCGGGGAATCAGCCCCAGCATTTT
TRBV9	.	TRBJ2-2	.	CASSLKEGRNTGELFF	TGTGCCAGCAGCCTAAAGGAGGGCAGGAACACCGGGGAGCTGTTTTTT
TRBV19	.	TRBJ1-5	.	CASSIERGEGNQPQHF	TGTGCCAGTAGTATCGAGAGAGGGGAGGGCAATCAGCCCCAGCATTTT
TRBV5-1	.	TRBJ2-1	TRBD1	CASRGTGSYNEQFF	TGCGCCAGCAGGGGGACAGGGTCCTACAATGAGCAGTTCTTC
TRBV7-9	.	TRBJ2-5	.	CASSLIMGLEETQYF	TGTGCCAGCAGCTTAATAATGGGCTTAGAAGAGACCCAGTACTTC
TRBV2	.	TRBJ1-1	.	CASSEARGWDTEAFF	TGTGCCAGCAGTGAAGCGCGGGGCTGGGACACTGAAGCTTTCTTT
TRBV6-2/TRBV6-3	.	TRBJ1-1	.	CASSYAGAVAEAFF	TGTGCCAGCAGTTACGCGGGGGCTGTGGCTGAAGCTTTCTTT
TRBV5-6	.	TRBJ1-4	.	CASSFGLDNEKLFF	TGTGCCAGCAGCTTTGGACTCGATAATGAAAAACTGTTTTTT
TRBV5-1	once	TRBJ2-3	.	CASSLGGRAVTDTQYF	TGCGCCAGCAGCTTGGGAGGGCGGGCAGTCACAGATACGCAGTATTTT